Included here is one T cell receptor (beta chain) sequence, with context. Its specificity is unknown. This sample is drawn from a study of T cells after yellow fever vaccination. 5'RACE template switching generated TCR cDNA, adding a universal primer site and UMIs. TCRdb ran MiXCR on the 5' RACE reads and lists one entry per CDR3 protein. The table records about 550,000 distinct CDR3 sequences, 15% to 20% of them present only once. Germline loops: CDR1 KGHSH, CDR2 LQKENI. The CDR3 has 13 amino acids. Trimming removed 5 bases from V and 6 bases from J, with 10 bases in between. Study outcomes and limitations: It was a small share of clonotypes that appeared in both CD4 and CD8 compartments. Most clones from primary vaccination resurfaced after the booster (96% CD4, 88% CD8).

The genes are TRBV18 and TRBJ2-2; D is uncertain. Sequences were derived from PBMCs, sampled 15 days after the yellow fever booster vaccination. The sequence was collected from a young man who received the YFV17D yellow fever vaccine. The CDR3 sequence is CASSTHKAGELFF. For the CDR3, the DNA is TGTGCCAGCTCAACACACAAGGCCGGGGAGCTGTTTTTT.